This T cell receptor beta chain was captured in a study of Tregs in tolerant kidney transplant recipients. Overall study context: Mixed chimerism was transient after nonmyeloablative marrow transplants from related graft donors.

Some clones are missing from TCRdb's copy, which holds only in-frame ones; the method was immunoSEQ multiplex PCR. The top ten hold approximately 3% of the sample, which has 15,000 to 19,000 clones, around 50% seen once. CFSE-labeled recipient PBMCs were cultured six to seven days with irradiated graft donor PBMCs, then FACS-sorted. Findings of the study overall: This study did not directly address biological reproducibility.

Trimming stripped 1 base from V and 14 bases from J, with 26 bases between. Looked up from germline, CDR1 is MGHRA and CDR2 is YSYEKL. CDR3 length equals 16 residues. Concerning this clone itself: Its antigen remains unknown.

This specimen was CD4+ T cells from blood cultured with allogeneic cells, taken before the transplant. The V call is TRBV4-1, the J call TRBJ1-2; a weak D match, TRBD1 (6 bases). The sequence came from a human patient who received a combined kidney and bone marrow transplant. DNA for the CDR3: TGCGCCAGCAGCCAAGCAAATCCATCCAGGGGTCTTAGTTGTACCTTC. It encodes CASSQANPSRGLSCTF.